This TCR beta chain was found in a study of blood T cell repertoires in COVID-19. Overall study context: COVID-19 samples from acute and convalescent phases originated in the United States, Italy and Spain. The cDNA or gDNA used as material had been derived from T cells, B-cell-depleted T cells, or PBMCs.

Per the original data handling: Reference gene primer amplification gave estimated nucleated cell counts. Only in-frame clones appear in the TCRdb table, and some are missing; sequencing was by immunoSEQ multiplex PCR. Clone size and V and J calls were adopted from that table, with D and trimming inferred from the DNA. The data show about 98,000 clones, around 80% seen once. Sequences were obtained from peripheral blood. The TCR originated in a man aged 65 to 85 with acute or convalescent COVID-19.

The CDR3 loop reads CASRTGGGRLETQYF. The CDR3 DNA follows: TGTGCCAGCCGAACGGGGGGCGGGAGGTTGGAGACCCAGTACTTC. This chain connects TRBV21-1 to TRBJ2-5; the table assigns TRBD2, which was not confirmed against the DNA. TRBV21-1 is a documented pseudogene. The CDR3 is 15 amino acids.